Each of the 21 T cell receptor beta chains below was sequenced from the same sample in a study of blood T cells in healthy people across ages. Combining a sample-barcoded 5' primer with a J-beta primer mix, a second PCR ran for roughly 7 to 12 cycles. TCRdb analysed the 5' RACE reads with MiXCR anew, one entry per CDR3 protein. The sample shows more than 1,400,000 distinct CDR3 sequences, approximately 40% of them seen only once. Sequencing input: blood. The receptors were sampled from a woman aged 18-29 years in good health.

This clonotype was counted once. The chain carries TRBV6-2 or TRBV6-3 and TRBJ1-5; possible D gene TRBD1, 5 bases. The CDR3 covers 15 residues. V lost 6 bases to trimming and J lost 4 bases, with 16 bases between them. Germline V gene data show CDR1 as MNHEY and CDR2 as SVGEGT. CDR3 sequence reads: CASSMSGTGNQPQHF. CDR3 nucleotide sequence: TGTGCCAGCAGCATGAGTGGGACGGGTAATCAGCCCCAGCATTTT.

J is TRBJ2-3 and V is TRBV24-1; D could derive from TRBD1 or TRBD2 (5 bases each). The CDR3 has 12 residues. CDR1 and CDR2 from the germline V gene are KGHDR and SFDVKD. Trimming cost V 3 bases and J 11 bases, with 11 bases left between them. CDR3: CATSDRDLKQYF. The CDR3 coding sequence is TGTGCCACCAGTGATCGGGACCTGAAGCAGTATTTT.

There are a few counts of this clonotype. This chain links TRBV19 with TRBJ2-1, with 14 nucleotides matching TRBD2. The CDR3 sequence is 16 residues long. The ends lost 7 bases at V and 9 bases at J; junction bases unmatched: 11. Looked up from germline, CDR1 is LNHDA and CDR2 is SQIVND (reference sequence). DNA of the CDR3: TGTGCCAGTACAAGGACTAGCGGGGGGAATCTCGGTGAGCAGTTCTTC. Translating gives CASTRTSGGNLGEQFF.

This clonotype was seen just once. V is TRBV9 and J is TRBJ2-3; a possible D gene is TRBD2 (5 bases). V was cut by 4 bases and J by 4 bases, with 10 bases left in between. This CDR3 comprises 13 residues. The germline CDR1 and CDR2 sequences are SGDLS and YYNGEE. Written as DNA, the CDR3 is TGTGCCAGCAGCAAGGGAGATTCAGATACGCAGTATTTT. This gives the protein CASSKGDSDTQYF.

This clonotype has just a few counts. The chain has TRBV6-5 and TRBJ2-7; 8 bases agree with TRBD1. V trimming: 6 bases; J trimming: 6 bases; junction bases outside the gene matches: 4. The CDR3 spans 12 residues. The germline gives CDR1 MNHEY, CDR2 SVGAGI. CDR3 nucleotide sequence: TGTGCCAGCAGACCCGACAGGGGCGAGCAGTACTTC. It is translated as CASRPDRGEQYF.

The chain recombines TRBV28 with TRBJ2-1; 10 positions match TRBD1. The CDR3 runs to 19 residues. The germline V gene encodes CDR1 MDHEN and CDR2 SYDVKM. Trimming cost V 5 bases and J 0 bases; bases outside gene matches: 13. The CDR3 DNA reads TGTGCCAGCAGTGGGGACAGGGGCCCGATTTTGAGCTCCTACAATGAGCAGTTCTTC. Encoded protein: CASSGDRGPILSSYNEQFF.

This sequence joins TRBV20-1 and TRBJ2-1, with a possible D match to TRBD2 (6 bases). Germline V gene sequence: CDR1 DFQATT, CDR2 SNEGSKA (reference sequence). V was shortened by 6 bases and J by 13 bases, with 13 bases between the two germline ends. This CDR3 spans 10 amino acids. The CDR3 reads CSAWDSNQFF. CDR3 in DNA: TGCAGTGCATGGGACTCCAATCAGTTCTTC.

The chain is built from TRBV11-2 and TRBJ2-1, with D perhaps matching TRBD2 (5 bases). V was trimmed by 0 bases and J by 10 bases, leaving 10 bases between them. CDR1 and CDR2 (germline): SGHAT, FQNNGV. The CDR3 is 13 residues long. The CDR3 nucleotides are TGTGCCAGCAGCTTAGATTACTGGGAGGAGCAGTTCTTC. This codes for CASSLDYWEEQFF.

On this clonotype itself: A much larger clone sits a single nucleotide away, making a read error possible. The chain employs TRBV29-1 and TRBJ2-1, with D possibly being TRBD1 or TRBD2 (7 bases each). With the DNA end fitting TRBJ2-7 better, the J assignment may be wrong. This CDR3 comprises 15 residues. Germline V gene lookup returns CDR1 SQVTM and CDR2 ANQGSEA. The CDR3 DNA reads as TGCAGCGTTGAGGGAGGGGGCGGAACCTACAATGAGCAGTACTTC. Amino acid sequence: CSVEGGGGTYNEQYF.

This CDR3 is CASSGLAGHSSYNEQYF. CDR3 DNA: TGTGCCAGCTCGGGACTAGCGGGGCATAGCTCCTACAATGAGCAGTACTTC. This sequence joins TRBV9 and TRBJ2-1; TRBD2 matches 13 bases. Judging by the DNA end, TRBJ2-7 fits better; the J call may be wrong. This CDR3 region has 17 residues. Germline values: CDR1 SGDLS, CDR2 YYNGEE.

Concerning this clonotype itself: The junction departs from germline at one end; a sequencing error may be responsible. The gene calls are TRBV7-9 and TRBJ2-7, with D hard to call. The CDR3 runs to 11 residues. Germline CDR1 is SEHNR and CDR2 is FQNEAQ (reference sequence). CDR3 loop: CASGFNYEQYF. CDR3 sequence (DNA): TGTGCCAGCGGCTTTAACTACGAGCAGTACTTC.

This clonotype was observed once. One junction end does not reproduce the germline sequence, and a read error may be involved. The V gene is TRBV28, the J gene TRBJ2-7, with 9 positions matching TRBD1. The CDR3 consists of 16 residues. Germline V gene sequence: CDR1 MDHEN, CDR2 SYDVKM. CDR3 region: CASSTLKGTGSCEQYF. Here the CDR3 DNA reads TGTGCCAGCAGTACTCTCAAGGGGACAGGGTCCTGCGAGCAGTACTTC. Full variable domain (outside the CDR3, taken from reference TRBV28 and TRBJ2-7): DVKVTQSSRYLVKRTGEKVFLECVQDMDHENMFWYRQDPGLGLRLIYFSYDVKMKEKGDIPEGYSVSREKKERFSLILESASTNQTSMYLCASSTLKGTGSCEQYFGPGTRLTVT.

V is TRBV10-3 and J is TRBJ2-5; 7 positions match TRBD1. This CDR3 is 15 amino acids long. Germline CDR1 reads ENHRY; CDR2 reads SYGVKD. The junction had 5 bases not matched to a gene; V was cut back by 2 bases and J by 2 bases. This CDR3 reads CAISEPGTEQETQYF. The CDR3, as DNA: TGTGCCATCAGTGAGCCCGGGACAGAACAAGAGACCCAGTACTTC.

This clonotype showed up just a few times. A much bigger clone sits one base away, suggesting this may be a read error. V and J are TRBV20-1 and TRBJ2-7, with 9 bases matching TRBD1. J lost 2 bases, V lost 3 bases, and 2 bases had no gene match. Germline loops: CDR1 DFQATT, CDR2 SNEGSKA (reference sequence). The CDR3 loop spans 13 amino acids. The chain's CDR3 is CSASWDRAYEQYF. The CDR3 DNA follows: TGCAGTGCTAGCTGGGACAGGGCCTACGAGCAGTACTTC.

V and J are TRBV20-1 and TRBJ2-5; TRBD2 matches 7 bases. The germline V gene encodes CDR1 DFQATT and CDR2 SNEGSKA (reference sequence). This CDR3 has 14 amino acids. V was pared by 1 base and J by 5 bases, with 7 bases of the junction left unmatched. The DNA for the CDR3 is TGCAGTGCTAGAGCGGGAGGTGTTTGGGAGACCCAGTACTTC. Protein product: CSARAGGVWETQYF.

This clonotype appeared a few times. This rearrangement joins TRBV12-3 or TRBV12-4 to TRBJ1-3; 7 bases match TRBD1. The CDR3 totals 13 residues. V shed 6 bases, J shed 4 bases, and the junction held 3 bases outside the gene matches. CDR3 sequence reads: CASSGQEGNTIYF. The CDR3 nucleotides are TGTGCCAGCAGCGGACAGGAGGGAAACACCATATATTTT.

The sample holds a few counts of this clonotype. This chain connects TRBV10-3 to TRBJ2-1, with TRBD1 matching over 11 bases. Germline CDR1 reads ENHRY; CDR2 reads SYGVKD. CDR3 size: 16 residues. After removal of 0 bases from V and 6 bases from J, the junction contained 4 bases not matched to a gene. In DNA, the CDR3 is TGTGCCATCAGTGAGTCTGGACAGGGGGCGTTCAATGAGCAGTTCTTC. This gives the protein CAISESGQGAFNEQFF.

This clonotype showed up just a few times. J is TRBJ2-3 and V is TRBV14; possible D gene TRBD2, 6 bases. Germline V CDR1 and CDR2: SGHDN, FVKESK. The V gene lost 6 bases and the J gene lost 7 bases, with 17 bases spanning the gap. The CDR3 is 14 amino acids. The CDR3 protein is CASSPGLARNTQYF. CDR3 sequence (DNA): TGTGCCAGCAGTCCCGGCCTAGCGAGAAATACGCAGTATTTT.

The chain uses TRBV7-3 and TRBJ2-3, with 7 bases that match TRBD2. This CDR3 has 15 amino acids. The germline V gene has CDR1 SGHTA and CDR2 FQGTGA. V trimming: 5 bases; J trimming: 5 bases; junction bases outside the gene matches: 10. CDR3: CASSREVADLDTQYF. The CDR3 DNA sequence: TGTGCCAGCAGCCGGGAGGTAGCGGACTTAGATACGCAGTATTTT.

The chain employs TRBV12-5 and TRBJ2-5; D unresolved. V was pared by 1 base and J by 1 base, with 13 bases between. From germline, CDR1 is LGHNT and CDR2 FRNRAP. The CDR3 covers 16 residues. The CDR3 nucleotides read TGTGCTAGTGGTTTGGCCTGGACCTCCCGCCAAGAGACCCAGTACTTC. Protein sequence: CASGLAWTSRQETQYF.

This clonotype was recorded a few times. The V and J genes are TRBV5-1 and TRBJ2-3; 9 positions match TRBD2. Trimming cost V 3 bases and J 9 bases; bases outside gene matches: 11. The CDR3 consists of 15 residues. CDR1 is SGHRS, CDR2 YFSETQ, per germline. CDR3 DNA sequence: TGCGCCAGCAGCTCCGGGACTAGCCAACCGGAGACGCAGTATTTT. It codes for CASSSGTSQPETQYF.